The following is a T cell receptor beta chain sequence with its context. The source of the sample is a study of T cell responses to AZD1222 COVID-19 vaccine. This CDR3 spans 17 amino acids. CDR1 is MNHEY, CDR2 SMNVEV, per germline (reference sequence). V shed 2 bases, J shed 9 bases, and the junction held 14 bases outside the gene matches. Sequencing was performed with immunoSEQ multiplex PCR; in TCRdb, only in-frame clones are kept and a portion is missing. The data contain 90,000 to 120,000 clones, more than 90% of them singletons. The J gene is TRBJ2-1, the V gene TRBV27, with 9 positions matching TRBD2. The sequenced sample was peripheral blood, obtained on day 0 of AZD1222 vaccination. The clonotype comes from an adult in good health. CDR3 amino acids: CASSLGAWREGRGEQFF. For the CDR3, the DNA is TGTGCCAGCAGTTTAGGCGCTTGGCGGGAGGGCCGTGGTGAGCAGTTCTTC.